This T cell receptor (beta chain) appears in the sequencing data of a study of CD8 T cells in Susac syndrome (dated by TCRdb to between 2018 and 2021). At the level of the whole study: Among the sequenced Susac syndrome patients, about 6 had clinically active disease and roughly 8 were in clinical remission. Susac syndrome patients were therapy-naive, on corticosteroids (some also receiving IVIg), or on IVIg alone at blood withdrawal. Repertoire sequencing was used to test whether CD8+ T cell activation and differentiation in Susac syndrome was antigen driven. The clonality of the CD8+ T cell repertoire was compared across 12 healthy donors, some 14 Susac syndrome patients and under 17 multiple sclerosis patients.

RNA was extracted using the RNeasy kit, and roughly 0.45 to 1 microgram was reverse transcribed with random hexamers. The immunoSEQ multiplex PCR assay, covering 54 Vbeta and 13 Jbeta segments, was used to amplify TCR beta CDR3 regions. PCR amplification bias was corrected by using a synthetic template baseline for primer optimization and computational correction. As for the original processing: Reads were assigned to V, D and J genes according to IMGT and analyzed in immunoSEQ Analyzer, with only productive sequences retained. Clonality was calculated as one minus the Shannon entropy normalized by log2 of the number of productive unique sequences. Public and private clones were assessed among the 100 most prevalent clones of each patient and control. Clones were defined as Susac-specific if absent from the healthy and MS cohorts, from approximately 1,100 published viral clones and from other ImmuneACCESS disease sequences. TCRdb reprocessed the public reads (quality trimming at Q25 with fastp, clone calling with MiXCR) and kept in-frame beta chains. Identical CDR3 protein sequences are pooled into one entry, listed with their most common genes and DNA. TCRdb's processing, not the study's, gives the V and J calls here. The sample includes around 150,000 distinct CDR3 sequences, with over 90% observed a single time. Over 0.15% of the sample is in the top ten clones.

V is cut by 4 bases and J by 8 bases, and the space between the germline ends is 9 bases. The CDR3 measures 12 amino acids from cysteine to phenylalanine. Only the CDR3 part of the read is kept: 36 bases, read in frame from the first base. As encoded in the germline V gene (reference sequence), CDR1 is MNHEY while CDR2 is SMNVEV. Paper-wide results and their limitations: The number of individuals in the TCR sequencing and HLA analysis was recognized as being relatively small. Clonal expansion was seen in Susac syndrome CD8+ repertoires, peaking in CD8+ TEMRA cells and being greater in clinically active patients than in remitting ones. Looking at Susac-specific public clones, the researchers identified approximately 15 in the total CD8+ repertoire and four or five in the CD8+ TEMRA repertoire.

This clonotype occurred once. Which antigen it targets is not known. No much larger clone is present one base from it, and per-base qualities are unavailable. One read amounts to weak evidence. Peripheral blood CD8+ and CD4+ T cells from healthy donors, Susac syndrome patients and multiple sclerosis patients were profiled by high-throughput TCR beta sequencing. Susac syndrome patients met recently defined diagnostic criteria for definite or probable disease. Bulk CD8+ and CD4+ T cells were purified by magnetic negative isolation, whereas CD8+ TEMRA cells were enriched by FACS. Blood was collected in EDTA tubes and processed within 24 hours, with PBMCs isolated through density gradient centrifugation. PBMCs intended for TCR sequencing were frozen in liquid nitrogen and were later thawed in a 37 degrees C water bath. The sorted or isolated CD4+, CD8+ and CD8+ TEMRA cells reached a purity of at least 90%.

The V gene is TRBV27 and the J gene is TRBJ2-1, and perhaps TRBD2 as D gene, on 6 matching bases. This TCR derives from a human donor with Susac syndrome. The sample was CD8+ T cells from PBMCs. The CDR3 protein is CASSSSVHEQFF. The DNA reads TGTGCCAGCAGTTCTAGCGTCCATGAGCAGTTCTTC.